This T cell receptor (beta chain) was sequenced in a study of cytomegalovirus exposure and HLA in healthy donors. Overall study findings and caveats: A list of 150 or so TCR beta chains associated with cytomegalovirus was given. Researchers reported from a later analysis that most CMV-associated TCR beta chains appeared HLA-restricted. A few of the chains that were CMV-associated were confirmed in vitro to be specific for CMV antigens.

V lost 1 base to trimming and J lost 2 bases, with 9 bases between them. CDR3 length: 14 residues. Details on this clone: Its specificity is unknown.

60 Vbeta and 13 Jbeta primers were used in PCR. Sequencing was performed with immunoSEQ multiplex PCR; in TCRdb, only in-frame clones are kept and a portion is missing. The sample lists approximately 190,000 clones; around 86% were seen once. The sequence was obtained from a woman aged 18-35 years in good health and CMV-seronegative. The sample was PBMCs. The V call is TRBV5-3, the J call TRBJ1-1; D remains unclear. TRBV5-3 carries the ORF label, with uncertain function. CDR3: CARSLTRGNTEAFF. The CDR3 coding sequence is TGTGCCAGAAGCTTGACGCGGGGTAACACTGAAGCTTTCTTT.